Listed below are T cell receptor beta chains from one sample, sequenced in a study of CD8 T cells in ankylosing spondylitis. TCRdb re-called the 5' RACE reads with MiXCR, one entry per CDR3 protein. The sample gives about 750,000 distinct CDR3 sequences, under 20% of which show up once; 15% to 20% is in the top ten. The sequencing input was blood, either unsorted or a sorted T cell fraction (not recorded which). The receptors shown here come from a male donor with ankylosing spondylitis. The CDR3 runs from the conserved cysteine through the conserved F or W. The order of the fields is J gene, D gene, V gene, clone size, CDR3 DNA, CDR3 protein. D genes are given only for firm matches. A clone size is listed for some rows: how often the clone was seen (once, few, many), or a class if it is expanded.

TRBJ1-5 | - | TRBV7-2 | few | TGTGCCAGCAGCGAAAGGGTCGGCCAGCCCCAGCATTTT | CASSERVGQPQHF
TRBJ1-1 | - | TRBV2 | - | TGTGCCAGCAGATACAGGGTTGGGAACACTGAAGCTTTCTTT | CASRYRVGNTEAFF
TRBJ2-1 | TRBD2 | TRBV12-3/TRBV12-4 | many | TGTGCCAGCAGTTCCGGGACTAGCTTCAGTGGTGAGCAGTTCTTC | CASSSGTSFSGEQFF
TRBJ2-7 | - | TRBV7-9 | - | TGTGCCAGCAGCTCACCCGCCCGCTACGAGCAGTACTTC | CASSSPARYEQYF
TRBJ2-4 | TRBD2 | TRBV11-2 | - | TGTGCCAGCAGCTTAGATGCCGGGACTAGCGGGAGAAGGGCCCTAGCCAAAAACATTCAGTACTTC | CASSLDAGTSGRRALAKNIQYF
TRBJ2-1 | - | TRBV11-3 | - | TGTGCCAGCAGCTCCAACAGGCCTGAGCAGTTCTTC | CASSSNRPEQFF
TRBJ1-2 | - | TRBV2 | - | TGTGCCAGCAGTGTCCAGGGAGGGAACTATGGCTACACCTTC | CASSVQGGNYGYTF
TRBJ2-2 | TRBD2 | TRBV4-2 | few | TGTGCCAGCAGCCAAGAGTTAAAGGGACTAGCGGGGATAACCGGGGAGCTGTTTTTT | CASSQELKGLAGITGELFF
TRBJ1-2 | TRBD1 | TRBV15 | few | TGTGCCACCAGCAGAGGGGACAGGACAGCTAACTATGGCTACACCTTC | CATSRGDRTANYGYTF
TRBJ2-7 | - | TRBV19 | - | TGTGCCACCATGGGGGGGCTCGAGCAGTACTTC | CATMGGLEQYF
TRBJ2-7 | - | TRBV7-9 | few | TGTGCCAGCAGCTTAGGGGTTACGTATTGGGACGAGCAGTACTTC | CASSLGVTYWDEQYF
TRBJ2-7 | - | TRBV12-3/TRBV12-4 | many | TGTGCCAGCAGTTTCCAGGGATACTACGAGCAGTACTTC | CASSFQGYYEQYF
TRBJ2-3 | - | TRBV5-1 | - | TGCGCCAGCACCCCCGGAGGGTTCGCAGATACGCAGTATTTT | CASTPGGFADTQYF
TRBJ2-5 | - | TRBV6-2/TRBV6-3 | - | TGTGCCAGCAGGAGGGACACTAAGACCCAGTACTTC | CASRRDTKTQYF
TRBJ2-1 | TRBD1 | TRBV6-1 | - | TGTGCCAGCAGTACCGTCCGGGACAGGGGGCATGAGCAGTTCTTC | CASSTVRDRGHEQFF
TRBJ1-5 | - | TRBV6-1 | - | TGTGCCAGCAGCTCGGCGACGCAGTTGGTCAATCAGCCCCAGCATTTT | CASSSATQLVNQPQHF
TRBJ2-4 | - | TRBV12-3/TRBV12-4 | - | TGTGCCAGCAGTTTACCAGGAGCCAAAAACATTCAGTACTTC | CASSLPGAKNIQYF
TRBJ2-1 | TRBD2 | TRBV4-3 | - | TGCGCCAGCAGCCAACATCCCCCCGGGACTAGCGGGAGAGGTGGTGAGCAGTTCTTC | CASSQHPPGTSGRGGEQFF
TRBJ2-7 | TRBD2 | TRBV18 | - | TGTGCCAGCTCACCATCGTACAGCGGGACTTCCTACGAGCAGTACTTC | CASSPSYSGTSYEQYF
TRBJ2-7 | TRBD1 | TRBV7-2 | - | TGTGCCAGCAGCGCCCGGGACAGGGGGGCCTACGAGCAGTACTTC | CASSARDRGAYEQYF
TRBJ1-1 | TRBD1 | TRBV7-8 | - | TGTGCCAGCAGCTCGACCCAAGGGGGCGTCCCCACTGAAGCTTTCTTT | CASSSTQGGVPTEAFF
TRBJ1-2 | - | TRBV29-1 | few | TGCAGCGTTGAAGGAGGAGGTGGCTACACCTTC | CSVEGGGGYTF
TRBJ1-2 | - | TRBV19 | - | TGTGCCAGTACCACCCCACAGGGTTATGGCTACACCTTC | CASTTPQGYGYTF